The text below deals with one TCR beta chain. Germline V lookup: CDR1 SGHDT, CDR2 YYEEEE. This CDR3 has 12 residues. The V gene lost 5 bases and the J gene lost 4 bases, with 10 bases spanning the gap. The source of the sample is a study of T cell changes during pregnancy in multiple sclerosis. Some clones are missing from TCRdb's copy, which holds only in-frame ones; the method was immunoSEQ multiplex PCR. Among roughly 56,000 clones listed, less than 95% were seen once. The chain combines TRBV5-6 with TRBJ2-7; perhaps TRBD1 as D (6 bases). The source of this sequence is a female donor in good health, enrolled as a control in a pregnancy study. The sample in question was CD4+ T cells from peripheral blood mononuclear cells, obtained after pregnancy. The CDR3 reads CASSWDIYEQYF. The CDR3, as DNA: TGTGCCAGCAGTTGGGACATTTACGAGCAGTACTTC.